The entry below gives a single T cell receptor beta chain sequence along with its context. Which antigen it targets is not known. One base away there is no much larger clone; base qualities are not given. TCRbeta CDR3 regions were amplified from genomic DNA using the immunoSEQ Assay, a bias-controlled multiplex PCR. The study's processing was this. Within the assay, amplification of reference gene primers was used to estimate how many nucleated cells each sample contained. To quantify the absolute abundance of each unique TCRbeta CDR3 rearrangement, sequence reads were collapsed and filtered. For each sample, productive Simpson clonality was calculated as the square root of Simpson's diversity index over productive rearrangements. As stored in TCRdb, this immuneACCESS dataset retains in-frame rearrangements with V and J assigned. A fraction of the clones does not appear; measured against another copy, unresolved V genes explain less than half of the discrepancy, and the remainder lacks a known reason. For V, J and clone size, that table is used; D and trimming come from the DNA. This sample gives 200,000 to 250,000 clones in total; 70% to 90% of them show up just once. 2% to 3% of the sample is in the top ten clones.

The collaborating institutions used their own protocols to collect whole blood in K2EDTA tubes. For TCRbeta analysis, collaborators shipped samples as frozen whole blood, isolated PBMCs, or DNA extracted from either of those sample types. Clipping removes 6 bases from V and 7 bases from J, with 5 as the unmatched junction base count. Per the germline V gene, MNHEY is the CDR1 and SVGAGI is the CDR2. Counted from cysteine to phenylalanine, this CDR3 has 13 amino acids. The kept DNA is CDR3 alone, 39 bases in frame from the first base. This record comes from a study of blood T cell repertoires in COVID-19 (dated by TCRdb to 2020 to 2022). General notes on the study: Samples covering the acute and convalescent phases of COVID-19 were provided by collaborators in the United States, Italy and Spain. The material from the prospective study consisted of cDNA or gDNA derived from T cells, B-cell-depleted T cells, or PBMCs. Subjects who had been exposed to COVID-19, were actively infected with it, or had recovered from it provided the deeply sampled blood TCRbeta repertoires that made up the dataset. The samples were drawn from two sources: the first 160 participants of the ongoing ImmuneRACE study, and 950 to 1,500 subjects contributed by 6 global collaborators. Nearly every sample came with metadata listing a de-identified subject ID, COVID-19 status, age in years and sex. The repertoires were released in a freely available public database intended as a resource for research on the immune response to SARS-CoV-2. HLA class I and class II types, where available, came from metadata supplied by the sample provider rather than from assay-based typing. Overall study outcomes, separate from this receptor: Clinical and demographic metadata were provided uncurated, with the amount varying by source and participant.

The sequence came from a woman between 65 and 79 years old with active or convalescent COVID-19. The chain was built from TRBV6-5 and TRBJ2-7, with 11 bases in between that match TRBD2. Sequencing was done on a sample of peripheral blood. The CDR3 sequence is CASSFTSGSEQYF. The nucleotide sequence reads as follows: TGTGCCAGCAGCTTCACTAGCGGGAGTGAGCAGTACTTC.